The entry that follows covers one T cell receptor beta chain sequence. What it binds is not known. The germline CDR1 and CDR2 sequences are ENHRY and SYGVKD. The ends lost 11 bases at V and 5 bases at J; junction bases unmatched: 16. CDR3 length equals 15 residues. TCRdb ran MiXCR on the reads and lists one entry per CDR3 protein. The table shows around 900,000 distinct CDR3 sequences, with approximately 32% occurring only once. This entry belongs to a study of T cell repertoires in cytomegalovirus infection. Turning to the study itself: Both CMV infection and a matching HLA type were indicated by public TCR beta signatures. General observations from the study: What dominated the ex vivo response were HLA-C-restricted CMV-specific TCR beta clonotypes.

The specimen was cultured CD8+ T cells from PBMCs, collected from culture after CMV antigen stimulation. This clonotype was obtained from a human donor in good health (CMV status not recorded). Some clones in this sample may be carry-over from other donors' samples. This chain uses TRBV10-3 with TRBJ2-7; 9 bases match TRBD1. CDR3 sequence (DNA): TGTGCCGCCTGGGAAGAGGGGACAGGGAAAAACGAGCAGTACTTC. Amino acids: CAAWEEGTGKNEQYF.